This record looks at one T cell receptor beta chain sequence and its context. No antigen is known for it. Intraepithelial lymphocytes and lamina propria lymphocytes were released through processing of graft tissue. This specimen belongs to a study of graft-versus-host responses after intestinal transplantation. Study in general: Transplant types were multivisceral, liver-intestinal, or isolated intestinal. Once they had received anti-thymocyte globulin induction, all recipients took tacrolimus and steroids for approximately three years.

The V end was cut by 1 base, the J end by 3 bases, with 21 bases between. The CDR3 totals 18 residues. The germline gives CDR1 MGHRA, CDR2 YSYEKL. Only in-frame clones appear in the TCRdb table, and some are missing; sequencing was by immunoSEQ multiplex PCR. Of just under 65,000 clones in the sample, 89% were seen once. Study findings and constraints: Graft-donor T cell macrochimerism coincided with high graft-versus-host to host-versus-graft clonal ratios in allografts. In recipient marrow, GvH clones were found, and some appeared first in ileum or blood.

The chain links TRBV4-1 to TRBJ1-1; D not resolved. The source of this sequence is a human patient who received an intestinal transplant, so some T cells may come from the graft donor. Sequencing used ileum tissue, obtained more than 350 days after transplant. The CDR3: CASSQGRTQETGYTEAFF. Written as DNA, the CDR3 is TGCGCCAGCAGCCAAGGAAGGACTCAGGAGACGGGGTACACTGAAGCTTTCTTT.